These T cell receptor beta chains were read from a single sample in a study of blood T cell repertoires in COVID-19. Produced via immunoSEQ multiplex PCR; TCRdb's table is partial and in-frame only. The data contain more than 45,000 clones, around nine tenths of them singletons. The sequencing sample was made of peripheral blood. The receptors originated from a woman aged 60-75 years with COVID-19, enrolled during active disease. Both conserved end residues are part of each CDR3. Fields, in order: J gene, D gene, clone size, V gene, CDR3 DNA, CDR3 protein. D genes are given only for firm matches. Clone sizes are given selectively: once, few, many, or a class where the clone is expanded.

j_call: TRBJ2-1; d_call: TRBD2; clone_size: NA; v_call: TRBV28; cdr3_nt: TGTGCCAGCAGTTTTTCTGGCGGGAGGGACTCCTACAATGAGCAGTTCTTC; cdr3_aa: CASSFSGGRDSYNEQFF
j_call: TRBJ1-3; d_call: TRBD1; clone_size: NA; v_call: TRBV2; cdr3_nt: TGTGCCAGCAGGGACAGGGGCTCTGGAAACACCATATATTTT; cdr3_aa: CASRDRGSGNTIYF
j_call: TRBJ1-2; d_call: TRBD1; clone_size: NA; v_call: TRBV3-1/TRBV3-2; cdr3_nt: TGTGCCAGCAGCCAAGGAGCGACAGGGTATGGCTACACCTTC; cdr3_aa: CASSQGATGYGYTF
j_call: TRBJ2-7; d_call: NA; clone_size: few; v_call: TRBV13; cdr3_nt: TGTGCCAGCGGCAAATCCTACGAGCAGTACTTC; cdr3_aa: CASGKSYEQYF
j_call: TRBJ2-1; d_call: TRBD2; clone_size: NA; v_call: TRBV30; cdr3_nt: TGTGCCTGGAGACTAGCGGGAGTTGGTGAGCAGTTCTTC; cdr3_aa: CAWRLAGVGEQFF
j_call: TRBJ2-5; d_call: NA; clone_size: few; v_call: TRBV28; cdr3_nt: TGTGCCAGCAGTTCCCACAGGGCGGGAGACGAGACCCAGTACTTC; cdr3_aa: CASSSHRAGDETQYF
j_call: TRBJ2-6; d_call: NA; clone_size: NA; v_call: TRBV25-1; cdr3_nt: TGTGCCAGCAGTGAATGGGGCACTGGGGCCAACGTCCTGACTTTC; cdr3_aa: CASSEWGTGANVLTF
j_call: TRBJ1-4; d_call: NA; clone_size: NA; v_call: TRBV15; cdr3_nt: TGTGCCACCAGCAGAGAGGGGGGGGTTTACAAAGGAGAAAAACTGTTTTTT; cdr3_aa: CATSREGGVYKGEKLFF
j_call: TRBJ2-1; d_call: TRBD1; clone_size: once; v_call: TRBV19; cdr3_nt: TGTGCCAGTAGGCAATCGGACAGGGGGTCCTACAATGAGCAGTTCTTC; cdr3_aa: CASRQSDRGSYNEQFF
j_call: TRBJ2-2; d_call: TRBD1; clone_size: NA; v_call: TRBV4-1; cdr3_nt: TGCGCCAGCAGTTACCCGGGACAGGAGCGCACCGGGGAGCTGTTTTTT; cdr3_aa: CASSYPGQERTGELFF
j_call: TRBJ1-2; d_call: NA; clone_size: NA; v_call: TRBV18; cdr3_nt: TGTGCCAGCTCACCAGGGGCAGGGGCGTCATATGGCTACACCTTC; cdr3_aa: CASSPGAGASYGYTF
j_call: TRBJ1-6; d_call: NA; clone_size: NA; v_call: TRBV3-1/TRBV3-2; cdr3_nt: TGTGCCAGCAGCCACAATTCGGACTGGTCACCCCTCCACTTT; cdr3_aa: CASSHNSDWSPLHF
j_call: TRBJ2-5; d_call: TRBD2; clone_size: NA; v_call: TRBV25-1; cdr3_nt: TGTGCCAGCAGTGAATGGGGGGGGAGCGAGACCCAGTACTTC; cdr3_aa: CASSEWGGSETQYF
j_call: TRBJ2-3; d_call: NA; clone_size: NA; v_call: TRBV12-3/TRBV12-4; cdr3_nt: TGTGCCAGCAGCCTCGTAGGGGCGGATACGCAGTATTTT; cdr3_aa: CASSLVGADTQYF
j_call: TRBJ1-2; d_call: NA; clone_size: NA; v_call: TRBV5-5; cdr3_nt: TGTGCCAGCAGTTACAGTTGGATGGGCTACACCTTC; cdr3_aa: CASSYSWMGYTF
j_call: TRBJ2-3; d_call: TRBD2; clone_size: NA; v_call: TRBV9; cdr3_nt: TGTGCCAGCAGCGTAGTCGGGACTATTACAGATACGCAGTATTTT; cdr3_aa: CASSVVGTITDTQYF
j_call: TRBJ1-1; d_call: NA; clone_size: few; v_call: TRBV19; cdr3_nt: TGTGCCAGTAGTATTGGTAAGGGGGACCTTTTAGCGAACACTGAAGCTTTCTTT; cdr3_aa: CASSIGKGDLLANTEAFF
j_call: TRBJ2-1; d_call: NA; clone_size: NA; v_call: TRBV28; cdr3_nt: TGTGCCAGCAGCCGATGGGCCCCCAATGAGCAGTTCTTC; cdr3_aa: CASSRWAPNEQFF
j_call: TRBJ1-6; d_call: NA; clone_size: NA; v_call: TRBV27; cdr3_nt: TGTGCCAGCAGTTTACTCCGGGACAATAAATCACCCCTCCACTTT; cdr3_aa: CASSLLRDNKSPLHF
j_call: TRBJ1-5; d_call: TRBD1; clone_size: NA; v_call: TRBV10-3; cdr3_nt: TGTGCCACCCGGGACAGGGGGTTTAGCAATCAGCCCCAGCATTTT; cdr3_aa: CATRDRGFSNQPQHF
j_call: TRBJ2-7; d_call: TRBD2; clone_size: NA; v_call: TRBV18; cdr3_nt: TGTGCCAGCTCACCACCCCGGGGACTAGTGCTCGAGCAGTACTTC; cdr3_aa: CASSPPRGLVLEQYF
j_call: TRBJ1-1; d_call: NA; clone_size: NA; v_call: TRBV28; cdr3_nt: TGTGCCAGCAGCAATACAGGGAGGGGCACTGAAGCTTTCTTT; cdr3_aa: CASSNTGRGTEAFF
j_call: TRBJ2-7; d_call: TRBD1; clone_size: once; v_call: TRBV6-5; cdr3_nt: TGTGCCAGCAGGTTTCGGACAGGGCCCTACGAGCAGTACTTC; cdr3_aa: CASRFRTGPYEQYF
j_call: TRBJ1-1; d_call: NA; clone_size: once; v_call: TRBV30; cdr3_nt: TGTGCCTGGAGGGCAACATTAAACACTGAAGCTTTCTTT; cdr3_aa: CAWRATLNTEAFF
j_call: TRBJ1-2; d_call: NA; clone_size: NA; v_call: TRBV18; cdr3_nt: TGTGCCAGCTCACCACCCCTTGTCTATGGCTACACCTTC; cdr3_aa: CASSPPLVYGYTF
j_call: TRBJ2-1; d_call: TRBD2; clone_size: NA; v_call: TRBV2; cdr3_nt: TGTGCCAGCAGTGAACTAGCGGGAGGGTACGGTGAGCAGTTCTTC; cdr3_aa: CASSELAGGYGEQFF
j_call: TRBJ1-4; d_call: NA; clone_size: NA; v_call: TRBV18; cdr3_nt: TGTGCCAGCTCAATTTCGAGGTTCGGGTTGGGTGAAAAACTGTTTTTT; cdr3_aa: CASSISRFGLGEKLFF
j_call: TRBJ2-3; d_call: TRBD2; clone_size: NA; v_call: TRBV27; cdr3_nt: TGTGCCAGCAGTCCCACGGACAGTCCGGGACTAGCGGGAGCCCGCGATACGCAGTATTTT; cdr3_aa: CASSPTDSPGLAGARDTQYF
j_call: TRBJ1-5; d_call: TRBD1; clone_size: NA; v_call: TRBV28; cdr3_nt: TGTGCCAGCAGTCCGCCCAACAGGGGATCGCCCTCCAATCAGCCCCAGCATTTT; cdr3_aa: CASSPPNRGSPSNQPQHF
j_call: TRBJ1-3; d_call: NA; clone_size: NA; v_call: TRBV19; cdr3_nt: TGTGCCAGTAGTATGCAGGGGCACTCTGGAAACACCATATATTTT; cdr3_aa: CASSMQGHSGNTIYF
j_call: TRBJ2-7; d_call: TRBD1; clone_size: NA; v_call: TRBV28; cdr3_nt: TGTGCCAGCAGTTTTATTAGGGGGCTCTACGAGCAGTACTTC; cdr3_aa: CASSFIRGLYEQYF
j_call: TRBJ1-6; d_call: NA; clone_size: few; v_call: TRBV14; cdr3_nt: TGTGCCAGCAGCCTAGGACACCCTAATTCACCCCTCCACTTT; cdr3_aa: CASSLGHPNSPLHF
j_call: TRBJ2-1; d_call: TRBD1; clone_size: NA; v_call: TRBV18; cdr3_nt: TGTGCCAGCTCACCACCGTCCAGGACAGGTGAGGTCTGGGAGCAGTTCTTC; cdr3_aa: CASSPPSRTGEVWEQFF
j_call: TRBJ2-7; d_call: NA; clone_size: NA; v_call: TRBV15; cdr3_nt: TGTGCCACCAGCAGAGATCTAGGCAGTGGCGAGCAGTACTTC; cdr3_aa: CATSRDLGSGEQYF
j_call: TRBJ2-1; d_call: NA; clone_size: NA; v_call: TRBV6-5; cdr3_nt: TGTGCCAGCAGTTACTCGTCACATTACAATGAGCAGTTCTTC; cdr3_aa: CASSYSSHYNEQFF
j_call: TRBJ2-1; d_call: NA; clone_size: NA; v_call: TRBV10-2; cdr3_nt: TGCGCCAGCACCCCAGGGCTCTACAATGAGCAGTTCTTC; cdr3_aa: CASTPGLYNEQFF
j_call: TRBJ2-1; d_call: NA; clone_size: NA; v_call: TRBV7-6; cdr3_nt: TGTGCCAGCAGCTACCGACAGAGCTCCTACAATGAGCAGTTCTTC; cdr3_aa: CASSYRQSSYNEQFF
j_call: TRBJ2-5; d_call: TRBD2; clone_size: NA; v_call: TRBV28; cdr3_nt: TGTGCCAGCACCGCCCCTGAAGCGGGAGGGGGGGAGACCCAGTACTTC; cdr3_aa: CASTAPEAGGGETQYF
j_call: TRBJ2-1; d_call: TRBD1; clone_size: few; v_call: TRBV19; cdr3_nt: TGTGCCAGTAGTATACATCTGGACAGGGAGAGCTACAATGAGCAGTTCTTC; cdr3_aa: CASSIHLDRESYNEQFF
j_call: TRBJ2-7; d_call: NA; clone_size: NA; v_call: TRBV30; cdr3_nt: TGTGCCTGGAGTGTCCTTGAACCGGGGGAGCAGTACTTC; cdr3_aa: CAWSVLEPGEQYF
j_call: TRBJ1-6; d_call: NA; clone_size: NA; v_call: TRBV27; cdr3_nt: TGTGCCAGCAGTTTGGAGACTCAACGCAATTCACCCCTCCACTTT; cdr3_aa: CASSLETQRNSPLHF
j_call: TRBJ1-1; d_call: TRBD1; clone_size: NA; v_call: TRBV10-3; cdr3_nt: TGTGCCATCAGTGAGTCGGGACAGGGGATTCTGAACACTGAAGCTTTCTTT; cdr3_aa: CAISESGQGILNTEAFF
j_call: TRBJ2-1; d_call: TRBD2; clone_size: NA; v_call: TRBV2; cdr3_nt: TGTGCCAGCATCATGGGCCCGGGGGGGAATGAGCAGTTCTTC; cdr3_aa: CASIMGPGGNEQFF
j_call: TRBJ1-2; d_call: TRBD1; clone_size: NA; v_call: TRBV7-9; cdr3_nt: TGTGCCAGCAGCCGACAGGGAAGTGGCTACACCTTC; cdr3_aa: CASSRQGSGYTF
j_call: TRBJ2-2; d_call: NA; clone_size: NA; v_call: TRBV11-2; cdr3_nt: TGTGCCAGCAGCCTCGGACACATTACCGGGGAGCTGTTTTTT; cdr3_aa: CASSLGHITGELFF
j_call: TRBJ1-3; d_call: NA; clone_size: NA; v_call: TRBV10-3; cdr3_nt: TGTGCCATCAGTGACCATTCAGGGACTGGAAACACCATATATTTT; cdr3_aa: CAISDHSGTGNTIYF
j_call: TRBJ1-6; d_call: NA; clone_size: few; v_call: TRBV15; cdr3_nt: TGTGCCACCAGCAGAGTAACAGGAGAGTCACCCCTCCACTTT; cdr3_aa: CATSRVTGESPLHF
j_call: TRBJ2-5; d_call: NA; clone_size: NA; v_call: TRBV11-3; cdr3_nt: TGTGCCAGCAGCTTTTCAGGGCGGGAGACCCAGTACTTC; cdr3_aa: CASSFSGRETQYF
j_call: TRBJ2-7; d_call: TRBD2; clone_size: NA; v_call: TRBV5-4; cdr3_nt: TGTGCCAGCAGCTCGGGACTAGCGGAATCCTACGAGCAGTACTTC; cdr3_aa: CASSSGLAESYEQYF
j_call: TRBJ1-5; d_call: TRBD1; clone_size: once; v_call: TRBV6-6; cdr3_nt: TGTGCCAGCCAGGGACAGGGAAAAAATCAGCCCCAGCATTTT; cdr3_aa: CASQGQGKNQPQHF
j_call: TRBJ1-3; d_call: NA; clone_size: NA; v_call: TRBV18; cdr3_nt: TGTGCCAGCTCACCAATGGCATTCTCTGGAAACACCATATATTTT; cdr3_aa: CASSPMAFSGNTIYF
j_call: TRBJ2-1; d_call: TRBD2; clone_size: NA; v_call: TRBV7-9; cdr3_nt: TGTGCCAGCACCCAAGAAGGACTAGCAGACAATGAGCAGTTCTTC; cdr3_aa: CASTQEGLADNEQFF
j_call: TRBJ1-5; d_call: NA; clone_size: NA; v_call: TRBV6-5; cdr3_nt: TGTGCCAGCAGTCGTACGGAGGCCCAGCCCCAGCATTTT; cdr3_aa: CASSRTEAQPQHF
j_call: TRBJ1-1; d_call: NA; clone_size: NA; v_call: TRBV19; cdr3_nt: TGTGCCAGTAGTAGACTGGAGAAGAACACTGAAGCTTTCTTT; cdr3_aa: CASSRLEKNTEAFF
j_call: TRBJ2-2; d_call: NA; clone_size: NA; v_call: TRBV28; cdr3_nt: TGTGCCAGCAGCATGGACAGTACGAACACCGGGGAGCTGTTTTTT; cdr3_aa: CASSMDSTNTGELFF
j_call: TRBJ1-5; d_call: NA; clone_size: NA; v_call: TRBV19; cdr3_nt: TGTGCCAGTAGTGTAGTCGGCGGTATCAATCAGCCCCAGCATTTT; cdr3_aa: CASSVVGGINQPQHF
j_call: TRBJ1-2; d_call: TRBD1; clone_size: NA; v_call: TRBV6-5; cdr3_nt: TGTGCCAGCAGTTACTCGAAGACAGGGGGCTATGGCTACACCTTC; cdr3_aa: CASSYSKTGGYGYTF
j_call: TRBJ2-3; d_call: TRBD2; clone_size: once; v_call: TRBV14; cdr3_nt: TGTGCCAGCAGCCCCCCCCGGGCACTAGCGGGAATCACAGATACGCAGTATTTT; cdr3_aa: CASSPPRALAGITDTQYF
j_call: TRBJ2-3; d_call: NA; clone_size: NA; v_call: TRBV4-1; cdr3_nt: TGCGCCAGCAGCCTAAGACAGTATTCCACAGATACGCAGTATTTT; cdr3_aa: CASSLRQYSTDTQYF
j_call: TRBJ2-5; d_call: TRBD2; clone_size: NA; v_call: TRBV5-4; cdr3_nt: TGTGCCAGCAGCTTGGGACTAGCGGGAGAGACCCAGTACTTC; cdr3_aa: CASSLGLAGETQYF